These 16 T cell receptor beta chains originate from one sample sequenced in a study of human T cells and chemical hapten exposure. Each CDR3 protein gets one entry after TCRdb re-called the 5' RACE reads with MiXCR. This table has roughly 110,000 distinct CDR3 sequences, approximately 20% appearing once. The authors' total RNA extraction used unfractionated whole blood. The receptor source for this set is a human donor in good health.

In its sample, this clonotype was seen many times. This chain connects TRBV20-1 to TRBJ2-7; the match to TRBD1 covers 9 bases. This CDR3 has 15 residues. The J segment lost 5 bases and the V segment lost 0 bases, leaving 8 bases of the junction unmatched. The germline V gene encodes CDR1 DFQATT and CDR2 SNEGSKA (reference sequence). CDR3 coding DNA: TGCAGTGCTAGAGATCCGGGACAGGGACACCACGAGCAGTACTTC. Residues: CSARDPGQGHHEQYF.

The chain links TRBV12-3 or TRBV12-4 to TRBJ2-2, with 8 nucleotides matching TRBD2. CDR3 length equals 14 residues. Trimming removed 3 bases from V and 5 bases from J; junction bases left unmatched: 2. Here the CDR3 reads CASSFAGGTGELFF. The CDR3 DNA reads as TGTGCCAGCAGTTTCGCGGGAGGAACCGGGGAGCTGTTTTTT.

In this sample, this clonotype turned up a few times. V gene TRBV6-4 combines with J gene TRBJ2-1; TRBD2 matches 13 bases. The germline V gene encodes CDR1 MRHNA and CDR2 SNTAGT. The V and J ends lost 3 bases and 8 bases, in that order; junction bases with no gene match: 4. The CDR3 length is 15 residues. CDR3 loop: CASSDTSGGGDEQFF. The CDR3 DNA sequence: TGTGCCAGCAGTGATACTAGCGGGGGGGGCGATGAGCAGTTCTTC.

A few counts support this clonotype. The CDR3 sequence is CASSQTESWTAYNSPLHF. The CDR3, as DNA: TGTGCCAGCAGCCAAACTGAGTCCTGGACAGCCTATAATTCACCCCTCCACTTT. The chain links TRBV14 to TRBJ1-6, with TRBD1 as a possible D gene (6 bases). Trimming shortened V by 2 bases and J by 2 bases, and 16 bases separated the two germline ends. CDR3 length: 18 residues. Germline CDR1 reads SGHDN; CDR2 reads FVKESK.

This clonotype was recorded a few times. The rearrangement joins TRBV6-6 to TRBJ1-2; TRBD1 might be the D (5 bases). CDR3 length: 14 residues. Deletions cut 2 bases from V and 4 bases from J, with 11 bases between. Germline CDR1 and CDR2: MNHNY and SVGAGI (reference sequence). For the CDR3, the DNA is TGTGCCAGCAGTTACCGGGACGGCCCCTATGGCTACACCTTC. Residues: CASSYRDGPYGYTF.

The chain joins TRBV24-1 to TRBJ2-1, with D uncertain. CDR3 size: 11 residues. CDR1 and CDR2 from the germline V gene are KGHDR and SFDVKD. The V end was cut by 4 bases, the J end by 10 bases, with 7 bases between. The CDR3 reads CATSDLREQFF. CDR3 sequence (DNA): TGTGCCACCAGTGACCTCCGAGAGCAGTTCTTC.

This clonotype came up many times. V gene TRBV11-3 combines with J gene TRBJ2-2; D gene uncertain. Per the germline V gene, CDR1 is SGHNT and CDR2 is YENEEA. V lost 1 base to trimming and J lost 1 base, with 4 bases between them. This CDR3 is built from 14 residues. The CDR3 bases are TGTGCCAGCAGCTTAGGCGGGAACACCGGGGAGCTGTTTTTT. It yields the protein CASSLGGNTGELFF. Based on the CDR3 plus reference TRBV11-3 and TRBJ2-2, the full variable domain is EAGVVQSPRYKIIEKKQPVAFWCNPISGHNTLYWYLQNLGQGPELLIRYENEEAVDDSQLPKDRFSAERLKGVDSTLKIQPAELGDSAVYLCASSLGGNTGELFFGEGSRLTVL.

In DNA, the CDR3 is TGTGCCAGCAGTCCAACGACTCAACCAAGGGCAGATACGCAGTATTTT. Protein sequence: CASSPTTQPRADTQYF. The rearrangement joins TRBV6-1 to TRBJ2-3; D is unclear. Germline assignment: CDR1 MNHNS and CDR2 SASEGT. With 5 bases removed from V and 4 bases from J, the gap between germline ends came to 19 bases. The CDR3 is made up of 16 amino acids.

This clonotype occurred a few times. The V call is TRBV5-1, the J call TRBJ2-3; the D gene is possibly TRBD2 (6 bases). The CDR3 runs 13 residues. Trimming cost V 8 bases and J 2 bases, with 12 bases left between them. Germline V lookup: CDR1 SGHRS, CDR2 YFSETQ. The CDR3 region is CASAGQITDTQYF. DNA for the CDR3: TGCGCCAGTGCGGGGCAAATCACAGATACGCAGTATTTT.

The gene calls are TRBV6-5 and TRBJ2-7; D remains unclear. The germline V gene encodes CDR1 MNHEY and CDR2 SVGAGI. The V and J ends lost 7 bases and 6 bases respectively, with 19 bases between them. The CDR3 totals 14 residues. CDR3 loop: CASIKVIGYGEQYF. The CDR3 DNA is TGTGCCAGCATTAAGGTGATCGGCTACGGCGAGCAGTACTTC.

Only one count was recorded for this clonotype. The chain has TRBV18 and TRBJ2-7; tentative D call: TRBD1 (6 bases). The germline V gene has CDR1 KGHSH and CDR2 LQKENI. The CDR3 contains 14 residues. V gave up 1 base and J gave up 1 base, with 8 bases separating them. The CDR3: CASSPRTDSYEQYF. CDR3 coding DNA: TGTGCCAGCTCACCACGGACAGATTCCTACGAGCAGTACTTC.

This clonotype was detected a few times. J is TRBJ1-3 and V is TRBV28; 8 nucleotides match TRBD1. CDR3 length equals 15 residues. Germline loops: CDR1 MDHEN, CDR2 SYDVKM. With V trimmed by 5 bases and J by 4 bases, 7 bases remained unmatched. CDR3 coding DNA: TGTGCCAGCAGTCGACAGGGGTCAGGGGGAAACACCATATATTTT. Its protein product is CASSRQGSGGNTIYF.

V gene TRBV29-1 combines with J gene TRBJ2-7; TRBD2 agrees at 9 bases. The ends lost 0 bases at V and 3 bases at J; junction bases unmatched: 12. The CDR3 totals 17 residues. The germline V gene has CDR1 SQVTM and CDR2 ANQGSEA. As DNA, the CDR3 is TGCAGCGTTGAAGATCCCCGTCCAGGACTAGCGAGCTACGAGCAGTACTTC. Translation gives CSVEDPRPGLASYEQYF.

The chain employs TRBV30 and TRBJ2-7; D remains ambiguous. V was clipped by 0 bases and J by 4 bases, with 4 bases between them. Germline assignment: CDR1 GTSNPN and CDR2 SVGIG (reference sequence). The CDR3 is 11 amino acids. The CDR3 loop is CAWSVLYEQYF. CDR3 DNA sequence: TGTGCCTGGAGTGTACTATACGAGCAGTACTTC.

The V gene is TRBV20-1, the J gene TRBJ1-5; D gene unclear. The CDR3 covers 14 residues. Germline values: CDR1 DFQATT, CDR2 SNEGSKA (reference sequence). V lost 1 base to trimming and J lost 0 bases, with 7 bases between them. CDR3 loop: CSARVIDSNQPQHF. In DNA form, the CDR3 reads TGCAGTGCTAGAGTGATAGATAGCAATCAGCCCCAGCATTTT.

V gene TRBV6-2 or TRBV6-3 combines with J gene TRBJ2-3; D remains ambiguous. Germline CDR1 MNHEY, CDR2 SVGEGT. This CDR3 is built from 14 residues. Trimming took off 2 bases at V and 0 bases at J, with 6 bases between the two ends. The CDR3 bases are TGTGCCAGCAGTTACGGCCTCAGCACAGATACGCAGTATTTT. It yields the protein CASSYGLSTDTQYF.